The T cell receptor beta chain under discussion was sequenced for a study of T cells after yellow fever vaccination. As TCR cDNA was made by 5'RACE template switching, a universal primer site and UMIs were added. TCRdb itself ran the 5' RACE reads through MiXCR, one entry per CDR3 protein. The sample carries some 110,000 distinct CDR3 sequences, 8.4% recorded once. General study findings and limits: Clonotypes found in both CD4 and CD8 compartments made up a small share.

V lost 2 bases and J lost 4; bases outside the gene matches: 4. Germline CDR1 is MNHEY and CDR2 is SMNVEV (reference sequence). This CDR3 is 15 amino acids long. There are many counts of this clonotype. Antigen specificity is unknown. This TCR was recovered from a man in his thirties or forties who received the YFV17D yellow fever vaccine. Sequenced material: CD8+ T cells sorted from PBMCs, taken 45 days after the yellow fever booster vaccination. The rearrangement links TRBV27 to TRBJ2-2; 7 bases line up with TRBD2. The CDR3 coding sequence is TGTGCCAGCAGTTTACGGGGCGGGGGCACCGGGGAGCTGTTTTTT. Translating it yields CASSLRGGGTGELFF.